The following is a TCR beta chain sequence with its context. This clone was found once. The clone's antigen remains unknown. The sample holds no much larger clone one base away, and base qualities are not on file. Germline trimming amounts to 0 bases on V and 4 bases on J, with 10 as the count of junction bases outside the gene matches. The CDR3 runs 19 residues from the cysteine to the phenylalanine. Just the 57-base CDR3 DNA is kept, in frame starting at base 1. The germline V gene supplies CDR1 LGHNA and CDR2 YSLEER. The record originates from a study of blood T cell repertoires in COVID-19 (dated by TCRdb to about 2020). About the full investigation: Samples covering the acute and convalescent phases of COVID-19 were provided by collaborators in the United States, Italy and Spain. The prospective study material was composed of cDNA or gDNA derived from T cells, B-cell-depleted T cells, or PBMCs. The dataset comprised deeply sampled blood TCRbeta repertoires from subjects exposed to, actively infected with, or recovered from COVID-19. A freely available public database, intended as a resource for researchers studying the immune response to SARS-CoV-2, is where the repertoires were released. The samples were drawn from two sources: the first 160 participants of the ongoing ImmuneRACE study, and over 950 subjects contributed by 6 global collaborators. The sample metadata nearly always contained a de-identified subject ID, COVID-19 status, age in years and sex. Where available, HLA class I and class II types were obtained from metadata supplied by the sample provider rather than from assay-based typing. The investigation overall reported the following: The amount of clinical and demographic metadata varied by source and participant and was provided uncurated.

The immunoSEQ Assay, a bias-controlled multiplex PCR, was used to amplify TCRbeta CDR3 regions from genomic DNA. On the authors' methods: The number of nucleated cells in each sample was estimated by amplification of reference gene primers within the assay. To quantify the absolute abundance of each unique TCRbeta CDR3 rearrangement, sequence reads were collapsed and filtered. Productive Simpson clonality was computed per sample as the square root of Simpson's diversity index over productive rearrangements. What TCRdb holds here is the immuneACCESS table cut down to in-frame rearrangements. Part of the clones is not present; checked against another copy, under half of the missing clones reflect an unresolved V gene, and the others are unexplained. D and trimming come from the DNA, and the V and J calls and clone size come from that table. The sample contains about 260,000 clones, over 70% of them found a single time. Clones ranked in the top ten supply around 3.1% of the sample.

Enrolling through a virtual design, the prospective study's participants ranged in age from roughly 18 to 89 years and lived across approximately 25 United States geographic areas. In the prospective study, participants were assigned to cohorts based on the clinical history participants reported in a screening survey and a study questionnaire. A participant counted as exposed if, within 2 weeks of entering the study, that participant had been in contact with someone who had a PCR-confirmed or clinician-diagnosed COVID-19 case. In the prospective study, whole blood, serum and a nasopharyngeal or oropharyngeal swab were collected from each participant by mobile phlebotomists. Additional blood draws and questionnaires over an approximately two-month period could optionally be provided by prospective study participants. Before DNA extraction, prospective study blood samples were shipped either frozen or at room temperature.

The sequenced sample was PBMCs or T cells enriched from blood (not recorded which). The TCR was taken from a woman aged 40 to 49 who had been exposed to COVID-19. The rearrangement joined TRBV4-3 to TRBJ2-2; TRBD2 fits 11 bases in the junction. In nucleotides, the sequence is TGCGCCAGCAGCCAAGAAAGGATTAGCGGGGGGGCGGTCACCGGGGAGCTGTTTTTT. It specifies CASSQERISGGAVTGELFF.